One T cell receptor (beta chain) is described in this entry. Its target is unknown. The repertoire was sequenced with immunoSEQ multiplex PCR; TCRdb's copy has only in-frame clones and lacks some. The sample records just over 60,000 clones, 71% being singletons. The record originates from a study of T cell clones after liver transplantation. Study-wide context: Graft-donor-reactive sequences were compared with third-party-reactive TCRbeta sequences from pre-transplant mixed lymphocyte reactions.

V was trimmed by 5 bases and J by 7 bases, leaving 17 bases between them. CDR3 length: 14 amino acids. The germline gives CDR1 MNHNS, CDR2 SASEGT. Whole-study findings and limits: In two subjects, few donor cells limited the measurable donor-reactive repertoire.

The sequence came from a human donor who received a liver transplant. V usage is TRBV6-1 and J usage is TRBJ1-1; weak D call: TRBD1 (5 bases). Sequences were derived from CD4+ T cells from blood, sampled before liver transplant. This CDR3 reads CASSSLGEGLEAFF. For the CDR3, the DNA is TGTGCCAGCAGTTCTTTGGGGGAGGGCCTTGAAGCTTTCTTT.